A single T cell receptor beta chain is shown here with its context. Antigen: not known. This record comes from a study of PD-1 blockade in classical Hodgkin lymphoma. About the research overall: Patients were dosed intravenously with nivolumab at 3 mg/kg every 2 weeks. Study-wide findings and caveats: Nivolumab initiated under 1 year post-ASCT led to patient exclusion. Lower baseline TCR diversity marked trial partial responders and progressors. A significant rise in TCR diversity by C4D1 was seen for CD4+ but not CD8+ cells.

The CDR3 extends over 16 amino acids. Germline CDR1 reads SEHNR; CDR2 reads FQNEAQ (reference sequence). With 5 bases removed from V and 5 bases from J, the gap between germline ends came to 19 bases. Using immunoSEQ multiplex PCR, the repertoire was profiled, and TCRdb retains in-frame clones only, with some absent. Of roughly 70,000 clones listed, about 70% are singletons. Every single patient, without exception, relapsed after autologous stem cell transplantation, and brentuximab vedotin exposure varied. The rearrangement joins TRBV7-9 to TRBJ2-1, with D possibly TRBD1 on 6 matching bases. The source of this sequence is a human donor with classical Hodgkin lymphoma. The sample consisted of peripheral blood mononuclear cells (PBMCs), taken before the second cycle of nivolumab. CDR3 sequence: CASSLSGTLSHNEQFF. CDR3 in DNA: TGTGCCAGCAGCCTATCCGGGACACTGAGCCACAATGAGCAGTTCTTC.